This T cell receptor beta chain was documented in a study of T cells after yellow fever vaccination. Notes on the study in general: A small share of clonotypes appeared in both CD4 and CD8 compartments. Bulk-population clonotypes that are abundant could appear as contaminants in FACS-sorted repertoires. Reappearance after the booster was observed for most primary-vaccination clones (about 97% CD4, over 75% CD8).

Germline CDR1 reads GTSNPN; CDR2 reads SVGIG (reference sequence). The CDR3 consists of 12 residues. The ends were cut back, 0 bases at V and 5 bases at J, with 7 bases in the middle. This clonotype was observed a handful of times. The antigen is undetermined. Synthesis of TCR cDNA relied on 5'RACE template switching, which attached a universal primer site and UMIs. TCRdb analysed the 5' RACE reads with MiXCR anew, one entry per CDR3 protein. The sample contains around 550,000 distinct CDR3 sequences, 15% to 20% of which appear only once. The sequencing used PBMCs, collected 15 days after the yellow fever booster vaccination. The chain is built from TRBV30 and TRBJ1-2, with D unresolved. This clonotype originated in a man aged 30-40 years who received the YFV17D yellow fever vaccine. The CDR3 here is CAWSVGPYGYTF. The CDR3 nucleotides are TGTGCCTGGAGTGTAGGGCCTTATGGCTACACCTTC.